This T cell receptor (beta chain) was sequenced during a study of OX40 agonist ivuxolimab in advanced cancers. About the full investigation: Ivuxolimab, which targeted the costimulatory receptor OX40 (CD134), was an agonistic, fully human IgG2 monoclonal antibody. Intravenous ivuxolimab was administered to patients every 2 weeks at six dose levels: 0.01, 0.1, 0.3, 1.5, 3 and 10 mg/kg. Of the approximately 50 patients in dose escalation, about 20 had hepatocellular carcinoma, around 15 had melanoma, 9 had renal cell carcinoma and 9 had head and neck cancer. In the dose-escalation cohort, around four fifths of patients were male, and the mean age was approximately 64 years, with a range of 23 to 79. Prior anti-PD-1, anti-PD-L1 or anti-CTLA-4 therapy was permitted, and checkpoint inhibitors had been received by roughly 42% of dose-escalation patients. Partial responses occurred in three dose-escalation patients: two with cutaneous melanoma and one with hepatocellular carcinoma. The purpose of peripheral TCRbeta sequencing was to test whether ivuxolimab changed TCR sequence diversity and led to clonal T-cell expansion. The paper covers the monotherapy dose-escalation part of the phase I ivuxolimab trial, which included N of about 50 patients.

This clone was detected only once. This clone's antigen is unknown. Base qualities were left out, and no much larger clone turns up one base away. The trial excluded patients who had a history of autoimmune disease or were on systemic immunosuppression. Peripheral blood for TCR sequencing was drawn from every dose cohort at baseline, at cycle 4 day 1 and at cycle 7 day 1. The samples were drawn from a first-in-human, open-label, multicenter phase I dose-escalation trial of ivuxolimab. The trial enrolled adults with locally advanced or metastatic head and neck squamous cell, hepatocellular, melanoma or renal cell carcinoma. CD4+ and CD8+ T cells were sorted separately from peripheral blood before TCR sequencing. V drops 3 bases and J drops 6 bases, leaving 11 bases in between. CDR1 MDHEN and CDR2 SYDVKM were looked up in the germline V gene. Inclusive of the bounding cysteine and phenylalanine, the CDR3 is 13 residues long. CDR3 DNA only is kept here, 39 bases in frame from base 1.

To sequence the TCRbeta CDR3 region, genomic DNA was isolated from the sorted cells. TCRbeta CDR3 regions were sequenced using the immunoSEQ Assay. TCRdb limited this immuneACCESS table to in-frame rearrangements with V and J called. A share of clones is missing; checked studies link under half to unresolved V genes, and the rest is unexplained. Within this sample are tens of thousands of clones, with 90% to 95% of them counted one time only. The ten largest clonotypes hold around 4% of the sample. Study-wide findings and limitations: Which antigens the clonally expanded peripheral T cells were specific for was not determined. Low levels of normalized T-cell clonal expansion were also seen in some patients who did not respond. In partial responders in the 0.1-3.0 mg/kg groups, normalized peripheral clonal expansion was found to be among the lowest, especially among CD8+ T cells. At doses of 0.1 to 3.0 mg/kg, clonal expansion of both CD4+ and CD8+ T cells in blood was seen between baseline and week 6. After ivuxolimab, CD8+ T cells had more expanded clones than CD4+ T cells on average.

The chain joins TRBV28 to TRBJ1-1; no D gene can be assigned with confidence. Sequencing was performed on CD4+ or CD8+ T cells sorted from blood, taken in a trial of the OX40 agonist ivuxolimab. The sequence was collected from an adult with an advanced solid tumor such as melanoma, head and neck, liver or kidney cancer. At the DNA level, the sequence is TGTGCCAGCAGTTTGGGGAACATCCCTGAAGCTTTCTTT. The resulting protein is CASSLGNIPEAFF.